This T cell receptor (beta chain) was sequenced during a study of blood T cells in healthy people across ages. The authors ran a second PCR of 7 to 11 cycles using a sample-barcoded 5' primer and a J-beta primer mix. TCRdb redid the calling of the 5' RACE reads with MiXCR, one entry per CDR3 protein. In the table there are around 990,000 distinct CDR3 sequences, roughly two fifths of which are singletons. This clonotype was detected a few times. Its antigen is not known. The CDR3 totals 16 residues. Germline assignment: CDR1 SGHTA and CDR2 FQGNSA. Whole-study results and caveats: The study lacked donor CMV status, which possibly confounded expanded clonotype changes. There was a strong correlation between TCR beta diversity and naive T cell percentage.

The sequence derives from a man between 18 and 29 years old in good health. This sequence joins TRBV7-2 and TRBJ2-7; D remains ambiguous. The J call is uncertain, as TRBJ2-5 better fits the DNA end. Sequenced input: blood. The CDR3 DNA is TGTGCCAGCAGCTTAAGGCCAGCTACTGCACAAGAGACCCAGTACTTC. Translation gives CASSLRPATAQETQYF.